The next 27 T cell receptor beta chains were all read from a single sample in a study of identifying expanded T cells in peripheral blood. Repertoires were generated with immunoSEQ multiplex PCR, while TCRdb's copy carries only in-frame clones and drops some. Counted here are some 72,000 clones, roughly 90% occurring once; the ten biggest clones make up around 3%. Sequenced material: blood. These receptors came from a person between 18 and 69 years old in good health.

The CDR3 region is CASSVGGRGSSYNEQFF. DNA for the CDR3: TGTGCCAGCAGCGTAGGGGGGAGAGGGAGCTCCTACAATGAGCAGTTCTTC. This sequence joins TRBV9 and TRBJ2-1; D possibly uses TRBD1 or TRBD2 (5 bases each). The CDR3 covers 17 residues. The germline gives CDR1 SGDLS, CDR2 YYNGEE. Trimming removed 0 bases from V and 0 bases from J, with 13 bases in between. Looking up the rest from reference TRBV9 and TRBJ2-1 gives the full variable domain: DSGVTQTPKHLITATGQRVTLRCSPRSGDLSVYWYQQSLDQGLQFLIQYYNGEERAKGNILERFSAQQFPDLHSELNLSSLELGDSALYFCASSVGGRGSSYNEQFFGPGTRLTVL.

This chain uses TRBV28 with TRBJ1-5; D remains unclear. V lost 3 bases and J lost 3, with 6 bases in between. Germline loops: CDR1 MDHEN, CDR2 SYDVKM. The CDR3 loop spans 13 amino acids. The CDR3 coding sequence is TGTGCCAGCAGTTTGATGTTCAATCAGCCCCAGCATTTT. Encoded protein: CASSLMFNQPQHF.

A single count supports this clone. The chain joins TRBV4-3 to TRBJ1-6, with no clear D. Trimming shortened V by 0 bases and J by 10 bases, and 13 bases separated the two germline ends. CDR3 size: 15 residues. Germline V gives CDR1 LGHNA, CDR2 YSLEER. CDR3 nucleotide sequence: TGCGCCAGCAGCCAAGAGTTTCGGGCCTTCTCACCCCTCCACTTT. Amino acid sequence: CASSQEFRAFSPLHF.

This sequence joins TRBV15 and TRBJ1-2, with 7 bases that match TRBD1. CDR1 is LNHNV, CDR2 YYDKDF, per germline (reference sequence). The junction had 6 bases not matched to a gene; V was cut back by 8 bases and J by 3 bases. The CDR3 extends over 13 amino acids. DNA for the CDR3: TGTGCCACCCAGGGGGGGTTAGACTATGGCTACACCTTC. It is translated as CATQGGLDYGYTF.

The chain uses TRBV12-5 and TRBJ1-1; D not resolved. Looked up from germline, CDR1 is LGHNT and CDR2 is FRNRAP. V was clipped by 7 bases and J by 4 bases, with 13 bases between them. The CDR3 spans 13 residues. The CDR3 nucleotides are TGTGCTAGTGTAGGGATCGTGGGCACTGAAGCTTTCTTT. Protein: CASVGIVGTEAFF.

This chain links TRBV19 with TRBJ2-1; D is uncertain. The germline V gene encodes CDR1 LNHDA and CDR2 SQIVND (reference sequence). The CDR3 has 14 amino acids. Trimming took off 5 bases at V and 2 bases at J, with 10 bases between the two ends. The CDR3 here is CASSLESTYNEQFF. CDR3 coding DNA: TGTGCCAGTAGTTTGGAGAGCACCTACAATGAGCAGTTCTTC. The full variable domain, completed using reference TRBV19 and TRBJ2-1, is DGGITQSPKYLFRKEGQNVTLSCEQNLNHDAMYWYRQDPGQGLRLIYYSQIVNDFQKGDIAEGYSVSREKKESFPLTVTSAQKNPTAFYLCASSLESTYNEQFFGPGTRLTVL.

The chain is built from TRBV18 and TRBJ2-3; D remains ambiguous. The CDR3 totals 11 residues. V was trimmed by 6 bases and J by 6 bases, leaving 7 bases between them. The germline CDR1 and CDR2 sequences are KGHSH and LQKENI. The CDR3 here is CASSLTDTQYF. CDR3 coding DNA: TGTGCCAGCTCCCTCACGGATACGCAGTATTTT.

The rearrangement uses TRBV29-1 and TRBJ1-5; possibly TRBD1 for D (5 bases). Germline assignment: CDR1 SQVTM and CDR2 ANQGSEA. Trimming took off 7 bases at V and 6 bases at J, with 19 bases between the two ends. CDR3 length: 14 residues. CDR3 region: CSALPGTQGQPQHF. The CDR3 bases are TGCAGCGCCCTACCCGGGACCCAAGGTCAGCCCCAGCATTTT.

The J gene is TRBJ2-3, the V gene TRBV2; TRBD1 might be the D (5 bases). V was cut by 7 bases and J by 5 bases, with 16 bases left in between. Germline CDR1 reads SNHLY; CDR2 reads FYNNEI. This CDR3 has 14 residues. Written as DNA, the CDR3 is TGTGCCAGCACTACAGGACCTACGGAAGATACGCAGTATTTT. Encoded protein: CASTTGPTEDTQYF.

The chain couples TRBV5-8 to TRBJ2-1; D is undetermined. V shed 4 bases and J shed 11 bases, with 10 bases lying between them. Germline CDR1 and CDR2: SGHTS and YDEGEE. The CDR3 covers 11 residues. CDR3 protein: CASSGPRQQFF. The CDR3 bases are TGTGCCAGCAGCGGGCCTAGGCAGCAGTTCTTC.

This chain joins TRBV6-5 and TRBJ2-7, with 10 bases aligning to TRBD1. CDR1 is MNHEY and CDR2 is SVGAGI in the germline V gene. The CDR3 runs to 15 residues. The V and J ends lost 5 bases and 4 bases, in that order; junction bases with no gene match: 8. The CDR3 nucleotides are TGTGCCAGCAGTACGACAGGGGGCCCTAATTACGAGCAGTACTTC. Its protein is CASSTTGGPNYEQYF.

The CDR3 spells CASIRAGGGEQYF. The DNA of the CDR3 is TGTGCCAGCATCCGAGCAGGGGGAGGGGAGCAGTACTTC. This chain connects TRBV2 to TRBJ2-7; either TRBD1 or TRBD2 may fit D (7 bases each). Trimming removed 7 bases at V and 7 bases at J, with 17 bases between. Germline assignment: CDR1 SNHLY and CDR2 FYNNEI. This CDR3 has 13 residues.

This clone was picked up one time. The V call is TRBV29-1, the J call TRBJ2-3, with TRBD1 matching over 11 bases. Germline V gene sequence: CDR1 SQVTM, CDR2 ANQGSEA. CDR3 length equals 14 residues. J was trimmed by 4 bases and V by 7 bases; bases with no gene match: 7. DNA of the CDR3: TGCAGCGCCGGACCGGGACAGGGGGCAGATACGCAGTATTTT. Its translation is CSAGPGQGADTQYF.

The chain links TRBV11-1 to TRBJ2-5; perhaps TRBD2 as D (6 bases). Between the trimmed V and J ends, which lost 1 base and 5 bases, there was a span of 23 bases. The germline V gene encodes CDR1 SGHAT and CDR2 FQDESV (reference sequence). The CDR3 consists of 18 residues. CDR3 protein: CASSLGGTASPHLETQYF. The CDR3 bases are TGTGCCAGCAGCTTAGGCGGGACTGCTTCCCCCCATCTGGAGACCCAGTACTTC.

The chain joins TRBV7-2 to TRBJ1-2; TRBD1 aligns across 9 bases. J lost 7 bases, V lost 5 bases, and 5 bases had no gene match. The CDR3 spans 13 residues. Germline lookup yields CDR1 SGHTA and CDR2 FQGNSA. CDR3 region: CASSPGQGSGYTF. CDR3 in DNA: TGTGCCAGCAGCCCGGGACAGGGAAGTGGCTACACCTTC.

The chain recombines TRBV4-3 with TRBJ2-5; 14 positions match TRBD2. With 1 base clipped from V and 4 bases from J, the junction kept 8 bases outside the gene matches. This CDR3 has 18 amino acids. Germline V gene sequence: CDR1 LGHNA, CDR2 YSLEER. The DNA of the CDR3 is TGCGCCAGCAGCCAAGGGTCGCTGGGACTAGCGGGGGTAGAGACCCAGTACTTC. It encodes CASSQGSLGLAGVETQYF.

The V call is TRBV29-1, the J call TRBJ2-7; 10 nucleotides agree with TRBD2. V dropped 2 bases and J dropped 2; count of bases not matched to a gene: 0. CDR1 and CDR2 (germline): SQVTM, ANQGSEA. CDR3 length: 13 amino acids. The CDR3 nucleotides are TGCAGCGTTGAACTAGCGGGAGCCTACGAGCAGTACTTC. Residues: CSVELAGAYEQYF.

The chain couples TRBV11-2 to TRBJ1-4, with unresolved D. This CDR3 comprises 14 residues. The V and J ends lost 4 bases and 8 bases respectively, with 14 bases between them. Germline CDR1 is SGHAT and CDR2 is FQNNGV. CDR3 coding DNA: TGTGCCAGCAGCTATCCGGGCCCCCCGGAAAAACTGTTTTTT. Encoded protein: CASSYPGPPEKLFF.

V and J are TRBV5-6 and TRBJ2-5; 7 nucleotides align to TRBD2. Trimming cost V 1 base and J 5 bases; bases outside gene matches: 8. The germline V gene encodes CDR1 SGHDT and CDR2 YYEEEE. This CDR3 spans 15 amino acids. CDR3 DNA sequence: TGTGCCAGCAGCTTGCGTCGGATGGGGGGGGAGACCCAGTACTTC. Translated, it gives CASSLRRMGGETQYF.

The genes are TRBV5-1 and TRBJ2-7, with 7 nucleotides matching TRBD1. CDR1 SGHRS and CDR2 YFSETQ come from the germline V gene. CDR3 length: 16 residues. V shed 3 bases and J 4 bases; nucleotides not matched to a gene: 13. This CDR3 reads CASSSDPEKTGYEQYF. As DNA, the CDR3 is TGCGCCAGCAGCTCGGACCCAGAAAAGACAGGGTACGAGCAGTACTTC.

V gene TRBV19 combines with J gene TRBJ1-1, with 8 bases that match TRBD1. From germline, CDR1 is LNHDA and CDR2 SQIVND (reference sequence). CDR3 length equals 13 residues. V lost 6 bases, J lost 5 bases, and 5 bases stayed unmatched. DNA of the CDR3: TGTGCCAGTAGCCGGACAGGGATGACTGAAGCTTTCTTT. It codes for CASSRTGMTEAFF. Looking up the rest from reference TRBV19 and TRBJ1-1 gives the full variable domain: DGGITQSPKYLFRKEGQNVTLSCEQNLNHDAMYWYRQDPGQGLRLIYYSQIVNDFQKGDIAEGYSVSREKKESFPLTVTSAQKNPTAFYLCASSRTGMTEAFFGQGTRLTVV.

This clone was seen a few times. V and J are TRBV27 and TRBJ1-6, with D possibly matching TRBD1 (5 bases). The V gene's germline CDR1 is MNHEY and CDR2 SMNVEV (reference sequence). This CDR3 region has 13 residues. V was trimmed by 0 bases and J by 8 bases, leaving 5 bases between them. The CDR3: CASSLSGDSPLHF. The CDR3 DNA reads TGTGCCAGCAGTTTATCGGGGGATTCACCCCTCCACTTT.

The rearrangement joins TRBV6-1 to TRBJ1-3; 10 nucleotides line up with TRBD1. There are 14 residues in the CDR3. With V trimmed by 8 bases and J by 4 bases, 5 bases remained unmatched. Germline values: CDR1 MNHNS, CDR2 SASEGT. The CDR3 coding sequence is TGTGCCAGCGATGGGACAGGGGACGGAAACACCATATATTTT. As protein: CASDGTGDGNTIYF.

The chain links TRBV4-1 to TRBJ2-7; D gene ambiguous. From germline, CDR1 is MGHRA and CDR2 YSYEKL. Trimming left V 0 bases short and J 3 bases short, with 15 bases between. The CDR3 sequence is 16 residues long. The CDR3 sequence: CASSQDQRGYLYEQYF. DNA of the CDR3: TGCGCCAGCAGCCAAGATCAGCGAGGATACCTCTACGAGCAGTACTTC.

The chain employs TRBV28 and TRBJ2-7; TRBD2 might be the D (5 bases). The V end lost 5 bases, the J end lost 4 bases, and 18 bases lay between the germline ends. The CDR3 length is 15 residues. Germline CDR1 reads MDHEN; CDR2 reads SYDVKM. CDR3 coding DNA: TGTGCCAGCAGTGGGATGGGGAGAGGGTCGTACGAGCAGTACTTC. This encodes CASSGMGRGSYEQYF.

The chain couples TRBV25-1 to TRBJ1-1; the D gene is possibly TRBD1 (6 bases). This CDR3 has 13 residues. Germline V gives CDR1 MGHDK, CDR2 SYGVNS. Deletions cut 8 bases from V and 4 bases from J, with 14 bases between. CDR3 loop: CASCTGSCTEAFF. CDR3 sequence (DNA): TGTGCCAGCTGTACAGGGTCTTGCACTGAAGCTTTCTTT.

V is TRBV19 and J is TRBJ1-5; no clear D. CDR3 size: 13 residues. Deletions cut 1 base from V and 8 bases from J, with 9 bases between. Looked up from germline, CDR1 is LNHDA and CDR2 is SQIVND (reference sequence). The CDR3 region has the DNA TGTGCCAGTAGTATAGGGGAAGTTGAGCCCCAGCATTTT. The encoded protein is CASSIGEVEPQHF.